This T cell receptor beta chain was recovered during a study of T cells in Graves' hyperthyroidism and ophthalmopathy. Comments on this clonotype: A single base separates this from a much larger clone, so it may be a read error.

This CDR3 comprises 14 residues. CDR1 MNHNS and CDR2 SASEGT come from the germline V gene. RNA transcripts provided the source from which TCR beta CDR3 regions were amplified. A set of HTBI primers served as the primers for a first-round RT-PCR of the TCR CDR3. TCRdb ran MiXCR on the multiplex PCR reads and lists one entry per CDR3 protein. The sample lists about 420,000 distinct CDR3 sequences, approximately 15% occurring once. The chain is built from TRBV6-1 and TRBJ2-2, with D maybe TRBD2 (6 bases). This sequence originates from a woman between 18 and 29 years old with Graves' hyperthyroidism. The sequenced material came from blood. The CDR3 region has the DNA TGTGCCAGCAGAGCGGTGGGCTACACCGGGGGGCTGTTTTTT. Translated, it gives CASRAVGYTGGLFF.